The 18 T cell receptor beta chains listed next were all sequenced from one sample in a study of shared clonotypes between healthy human individuals. Sequencing used immunoSEQ multiplex PCR; TCRdb keeps in-frame clones, though not all of them. The data contain 550,000 to 800,000 clones, approximately 79% of them singletons. The sample was memory CD4+ T cells sorted from blood. Subset reported: CD45RA-negative fraction. These receptors originate from a woman in her 30s in good health.

In its sample, this clone was seen once. The V and J genes are TRBV27 and TRBJ2-7, with TRBD2 matching 9 bases. The CDR3 length is 15 residues. CDR1 is MNHEY, CDR2 SMNVEV, per germline (reference sequence). The V segment lost 8 bases and the J segment 2 bases; nucleotides outside the gene matches: 10. The CDR3 spells CASVNRTSATYEQYF. The DNA of the CDR3 is TGTGCCAGCGTCAATCGGACTAGCGCAACCTACGAGCAGTACTTC.

Notes on this clone: Mismatch with germline at one junction end may stem from a read error. The gene calls are TRBV5-6 and TRBJ1-2; D unresolved. Germline V gives CDR1 SGHDT, CDR2 YYEEEE. The CDR3 has 15 residues. The CDR3 coding sequence is TGTGCCAGCAGCTTGAGCCAGGCCCCTAACCATGGCTACACCTTC. This gives the protein CASSLSQAPNHGYTF.

This clone was recorded once. V gene TRBV25-1 combines with J gene TRBJ1-3; D is unresolved. The CDR3 length is 15 residues. Germline V lookup: CDR1 MGHDK, CDR2 SYGVNS. Deletions cut 5 bases from V and 0 bases from J, with 11 bases between. This CDR3 is CASSSPPNSGNTIYF. CDR3 sequence (DNA): TGTGCCAGCAGTTCTCCCCCCAACTCTGGAAACACCATATATTTT.

This chain joins TRBV4-1 and TRBJ1-5; D is unclear. Trimming pared 3 bases from V and 0 bases from J, leaving 6 bases between. The V gene's germline CDR1 is MGHRA and CDR2 YSYEKL. The CDR3 is made up of 14 amino acids. Written as DNA, the CDR3 is TGCGCCAGCAGCCACCTTTATAGCAATCAGCCCCAGCATTTT. It translates to CASSHLYSNQPQHF.

The gene calls are TRBV6-1 and TRBJ2-2; the D is unclear. Germline lookup yields CDR1 MNHNS and CDR2 SASEGT. The length of the CDR3 is 13 residues. Trimming removed 5 bases at V and 1 base at J, with 5 bases between. CDR3: CASSLGNTGELFF. DNA of the CDR3: TGTGCCAGCAGTCTAGGGAACACCGGGGAGCTGTTTTTT.

V is TRBV19 and J is TRBJ2-5; 9 bases are a match to TRBD2. Germline loops: CDR1 LNHDA, CDR2 SQIVND (reference sequence). The CDR3 runs 15 residues. V shed 4 bases and J 1 base; nucleotides not matched to a gene: 4. CDR3 nucleotides: TGTGCCAGTAGTAATAGACTAGCGGCCCAAGAGACCCAGTACTTC. Amino acids: CASSNRLAAQETQYF.

This clone came up a few times. The chain uses TRBV4-1 and TRBJ2-2, with 8 bases identical to TRBD1. After removal of 2 bases from V and 6 bases from J, the junction contained 14 bases not matched to a gene. CDR3 length equals 18 residues. Germline V gene sequence: CDR1 MGHRA, CDR2 YSYEKL. CDR3 sequence: CASSQQGARGSSPGELFF. The CDR3, as DNA: TGCGCCAGCAGCCAACAGGGGGCGCGGGGTAGCTCTCCCGGGGAGCTGTTTTTT.

This clone was picked up one time. This chain joins TRBV6-5 and TRBJ1-1; tentatively, D is TRBD1 (5 bases). Trimming removed 5 bases at V and 13 bases at J, with 26 bases between. Germline V gene lookup returns CDR1 MNHEY and CDR2 SVGAGI. The length of the CDR3 is 15 residues. This chain's CDR3 is CASSATLGTYLEGFF. As DNA, the CDR3 is TGTGCCAGCAGTGCAACGCTGGGGACCTACCTCGAGGGTTTCTTT.

The J gene is TRBJ1-1, the V gene TRBV7-3, with a tentative D call TRBD1 (5 bases). This CDR3 is 13 amino acids long. V was cut by 8 bases and J by 1 base, with 11 bases left in between. The germline V gene has CDR1 SGHTA and CDR2 FQGTGA. The CDR3 spells CASATDTNTEAFF. Here the CDR3 DNA reads TGTGCCAGCGCCACGGACACGAACACTGAAGCTTTCTTT. Looking up the rest from reference TRBV7-3 and TRBJ1-1 gives the full variable domain: GAGVSQTPSNKVTEKGKYVELRCDPISGHTALYWYRQSLGQGPEFLIYFQGTGAADDSGLPNDRFFAVRPEGSVSTLKIQRTERGDSAVYLCASATDTNTEAFFGQGTRLTVV.

The chain uses TRBV5-5 and TRBJ2-1; no reliable D call. The CDR3 loop spans 12 amino acids. The V gene's germline CDR1 is SGHKS and CDR2 YYEKEE (reference sequence). V dropped 0 bases and J dropped 9 bases, with 7 bases sitting between them. CDR3: CASSLAWFEQFF. CDR3 sequence (DNA): TGTGCCAGCAGCTTGGCCTGGTTTGAGCAGTTCTTC.

The J gene is TRBJ2-6, the V gene TRBV29-1; no clear D gene. CDR3 size: 16 residues. The V gene lost 4 bases and the J gene lost 0 bases, with 13 bases spanning the gap. Germline CDR1 and CDR2: SQVTM and ANQGSEA. CDR3 coding DNA: TGCAGCGTTGGCGACGGCTCAGACTCTGGGGCCAACGTCCTGACTTTC. Protein sequence: CSVGDGSDSGANVLTF.

This clone is a singleton in its sample. DNA of the CDR3: TGTGCCTGGAGTGTACTGAGCGGTATGAACACTGAAGCTTTCTTT. Amino acids: CAWSVLSGMNTEAFF. This rearrangement joins TRBV30 to TRBJ1-1, with unresolved D. V was trimmed by 0 bases and J by 0 bases, leaving 11 bases between them. The CDR3 is 15 residues long. Germline CDR1 is GTSNPN and CDR2 is SVGIG (reference sequence). The full variable domain, rest sourced from reference TRBV30 and TRBJ1-1, is SQTIHQWPATLVQPVGSPLSLECTVEGTSNPNLYWYRQAAGRGLQLLFYSVGIGQISSEVPQNLSASRPQDRQFILSSKKLLLSDSGFYLCAWSVLSGMNTEAFFGQGTRLTVV.

This clone was observed a handful of times. The rearrangement joins TRBV4-1 to TRBJ2-5; D not resolved. Germline V CDR1 and CDR2: MGHRA, YSYEKL. Trimming cost V 0 bases and J 5 bases, with 13 bases left between them. This CDR3 region has 15 residues. The CDR3 nucleotides are TGCGCCAGCAGCCAAGAAGCAGCACCTGGGGAGACCCAGTACTTC. Translation: CASSQEAAPGETQYF.

The V and J genes are TRBV28 and TRBJ2-7; D gene unclear. This CDR3 has 13 amino acids. The germline gives CDR1 MDHEN, CDR2 SYDVKM. Trimming shortened V by 3 bases and J by 2 bases, and 8 bases separated the two germline ends. The CDR3 is CASSLTRTYEQYF. The CDR3 DNA follows: TGTGCCAGCAGTTTGACGAGGACCTACGAGCAGTACTTC.

This rearrangement joins TRBV27 to TRBJ1-5; D gene unclear. Germline assignment: CDR1 MNHEY and CDR2 SMNVEV (reference sequence). This CDR3 region has 14 residues. V lost 0 bases to trimming and J lost 7 bases, with 10 bases between them. The chain's CDR3 is CASSLSGPRQPQHF. DNA of the CDR3: TGTGCCAGCAGTTTATCAGGGCCGCGACAGCCCCAGCATTTT.

The chain is built from TRBV5-1 and TRBJ2-7, with D possibly matching TRBD2 (6 bases). Trimming left V 3 bases short and J 6 bases short, with 16 bases between. The CDR3 extends over 14 amino acids. The germline V gene has CDR1 SGHRS and CDR2 YFSETQ. The CDR3 DNA reads as TGCGCCAGCAGCTCCAAGGGACTTGGGCTCGAGCAGTACTTC. Translated, it gives CASSSKGLGLEQYF. The variable domain in full, with the rest retrieved from reference TRBV5-1 and TRBJ2-7, is KAGVTQTPRYLIKTRGQQVTLSCSPISGHRSVSWYQQTPGQGLQFLFEYFSETQRNKGNFPGRFSGRQFSNSRSEMNVSTLELGDSALYLCASSSKGLGLEQYFGPGTRLTVT.

The chain carries TRBV7-8 and TRBJ2-1, with D tentatively TRBD2 (6 bases). CDR1 SGHVS and CDR2 FQNEAQ come from the germline V gene. V lost 2 bases, J lost 1 base, and 12 bases lay in between. The CDR3 runs 16 residues. The DNA of the CDR3 is TGTGCCAGCAGCTTAAAAATAGCGGCGTCCTACAATGAGCAGTTCTTC. This gives the protein CASSLKIAASYNEQFF.

Details on this clone: This may be a read error, as it is one base from a much larger clone. The chain joins TRBV6-5 to TRBJ1-1; D not certain. This CDR3 region has 13 residues. The germline V gene encodes CDR1 MNHEY and CDR2 SVGAGI. Trimming shortened V by 0 bases and J by 4 bases, and 6 bases separated the two germline ends. CDR3 sequence (DNA): TGTGCCAGCAGTTACTCGATGACCACTGAAGCTTTCTTT. This translates into CASSYSMTTEAFF.